The clone carrying this T cell receptor beta chain occurred once. Its antigen is not known. This specimen comes from a study of glioma-infiltrating T cells. Using RNA template, CDR3s of TCR alpha and beta were amplified with iRepertoire arm-PCR. One-step reverse transcription and amplification started from about 100-400 ng of tissue mRNA or PBMC total RNA. One entry per CDR3 protein results from TCRdb running MiXCR on the multiplex PCR reads. The table lists roughly 130,000 distinct CDR3 sequences, around 23% of them singletons, with 27% in the top ten. The ends were cut back, 5 bases at V and 4 bases at J, with 15 bases in the middle. Per the germline V gene, CDR1 is MGHDK and CDR2 is SYGVNS. The CDR3 has 15 amino acids. Study-level points and caveats: Gliomas, especially low-grade, showed above-expected tissue-blood divergence; non-neoplastic patients showed below. Tissue and blood shared very few CDR3 sequences.

The J gene is TRBJ1-5, the V gene TRBV25-1; D is undetermined. This TCR was recovered from a human donor with low-grade glioma or glioblastoma, undergoing nonglioma brain surgery, or in good health (not recorded which). The sample consisted of glioma tissue, nonneoplastic brain tissue, or PBMCs (not recorded which). The CDR3 nucleotides are TGTGCCAGCAGTATCCCGGGAAGGAAAAATCAGCCCCAGCATTTT. Its protein product is CASSIPGRKNQPQHF. The full variable domain, rest sourced from reference TRBV25-1 and TRBJ1-5, is EADIYQTPRYLVIGTGKKITLECSQTMGHDKMYWYQQDPGMELHLIHYSYGVNSTEKGDLSSESTVSRIRTEHFPLTLESARPSHTSQYLCASSIPGRKNQPQHFGDGTRLSIL.